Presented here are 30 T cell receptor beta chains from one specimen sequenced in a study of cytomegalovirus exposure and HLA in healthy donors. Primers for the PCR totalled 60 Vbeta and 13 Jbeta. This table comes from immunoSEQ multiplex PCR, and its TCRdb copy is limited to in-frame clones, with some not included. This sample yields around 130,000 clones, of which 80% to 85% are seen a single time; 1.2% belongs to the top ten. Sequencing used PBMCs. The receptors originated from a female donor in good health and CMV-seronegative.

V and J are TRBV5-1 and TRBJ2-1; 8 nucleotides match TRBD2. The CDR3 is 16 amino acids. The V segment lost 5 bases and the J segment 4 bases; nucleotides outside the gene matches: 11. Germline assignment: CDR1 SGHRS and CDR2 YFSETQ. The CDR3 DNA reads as TGCGCCAGCAGTCCCACTAGCGGCCCTCAATACAATGAGCAGTTCTTC. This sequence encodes CASSPTSGPQYNEQFF.

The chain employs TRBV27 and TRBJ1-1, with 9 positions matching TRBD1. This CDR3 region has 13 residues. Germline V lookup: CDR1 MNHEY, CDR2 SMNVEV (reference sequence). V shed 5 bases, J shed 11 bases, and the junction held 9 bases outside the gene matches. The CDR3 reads CASSEREGTGAFF. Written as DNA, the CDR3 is TGTGCCAGCAGTGAGAGAGAAGGGACAGGGGCTTTCTTT.

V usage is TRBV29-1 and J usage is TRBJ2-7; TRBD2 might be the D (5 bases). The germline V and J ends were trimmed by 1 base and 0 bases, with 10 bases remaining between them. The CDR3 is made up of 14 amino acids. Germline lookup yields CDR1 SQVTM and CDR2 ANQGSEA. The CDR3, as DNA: TGCAGCGTTGAAGCTGGAGGTCGCTCCTACGAGCAGTACTTC. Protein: CSVEAGGRSYEQYF.

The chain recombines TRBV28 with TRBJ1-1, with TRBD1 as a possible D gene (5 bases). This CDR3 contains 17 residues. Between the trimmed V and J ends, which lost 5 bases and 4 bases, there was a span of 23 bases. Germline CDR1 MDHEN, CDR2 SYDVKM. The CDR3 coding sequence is TGTGCCAGCAGTGGAGACAGAAACTTCCCCTTCATCACTGAAGCTTTCTTT. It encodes CASSGDRNFPFITEAFF.

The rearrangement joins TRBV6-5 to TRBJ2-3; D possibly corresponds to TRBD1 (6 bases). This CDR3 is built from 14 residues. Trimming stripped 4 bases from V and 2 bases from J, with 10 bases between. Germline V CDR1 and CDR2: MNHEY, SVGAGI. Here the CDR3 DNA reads TGTGCCAGCAGTTTTGACAGGAACACAGATACGCAGTATTTT. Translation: CASSFDRNTDTQYF.

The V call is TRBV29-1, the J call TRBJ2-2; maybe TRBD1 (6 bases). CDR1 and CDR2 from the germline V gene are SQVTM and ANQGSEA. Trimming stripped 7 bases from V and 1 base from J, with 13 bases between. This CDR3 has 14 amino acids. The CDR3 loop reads CSARTDLNTGELFF. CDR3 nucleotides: TGCAGCGCTCGGACAGACCTGAACACCGGGGAGCTGTTTTTT.

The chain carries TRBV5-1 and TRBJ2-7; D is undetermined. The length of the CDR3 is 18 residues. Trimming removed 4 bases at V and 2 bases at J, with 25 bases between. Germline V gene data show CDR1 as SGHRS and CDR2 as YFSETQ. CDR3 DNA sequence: TGCGCCAGCAGCACTACATACCTTTTGGCGACTCCCCCCTACGAGCAGTACTTC. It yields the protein CASSTTYLLATPPYEQYF.

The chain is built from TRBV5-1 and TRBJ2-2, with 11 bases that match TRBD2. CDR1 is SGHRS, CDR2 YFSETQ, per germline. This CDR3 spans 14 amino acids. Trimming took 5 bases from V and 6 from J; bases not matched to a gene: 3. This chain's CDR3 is CASSVAGGPGELFF. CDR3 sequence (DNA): TGCGCCAGCAGTGTAGCGGGAGGGCCCGGGGAGCTGTTTTTT. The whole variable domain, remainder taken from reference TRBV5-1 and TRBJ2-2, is KAGVTQTPRYLIKTRGQQVTLSCSPISGHRSVSWYQQTPGQGLQFLFEYFSETQRNKGNFPGRFSGRQFSNSRSEMNVSTLELGDSALYLCASSVAGGPGELFFGEGSRLTVL.

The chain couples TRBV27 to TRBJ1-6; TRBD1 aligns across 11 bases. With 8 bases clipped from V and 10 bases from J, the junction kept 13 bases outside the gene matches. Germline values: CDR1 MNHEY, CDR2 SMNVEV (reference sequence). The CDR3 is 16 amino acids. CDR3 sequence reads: CASSTRTGGPWSPLHF. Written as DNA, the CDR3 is TGTGCCAGCTCCACTAGGACAGGGGGCCCTTGGTCACCCCTCCACTTT.

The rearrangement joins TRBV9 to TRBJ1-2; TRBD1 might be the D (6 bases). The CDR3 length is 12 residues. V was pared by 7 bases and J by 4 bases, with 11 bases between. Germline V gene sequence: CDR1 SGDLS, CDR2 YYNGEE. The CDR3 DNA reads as TGTGCCAGCGCCACAGGGACCTATGGCTACACCTTC. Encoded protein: CASATGTYGYTF.

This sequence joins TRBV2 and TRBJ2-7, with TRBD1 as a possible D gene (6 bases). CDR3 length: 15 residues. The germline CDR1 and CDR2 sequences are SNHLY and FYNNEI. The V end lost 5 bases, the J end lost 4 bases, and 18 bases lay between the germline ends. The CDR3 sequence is CASSKGTQTFYEQYF. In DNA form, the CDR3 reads TGTGCCAGCAGTAAGGGGACACAGACTTTTTACGAGCAGTACTTC.

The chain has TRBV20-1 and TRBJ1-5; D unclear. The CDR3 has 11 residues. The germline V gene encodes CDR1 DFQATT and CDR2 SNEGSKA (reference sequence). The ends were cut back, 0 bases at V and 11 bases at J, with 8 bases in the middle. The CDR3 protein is CSARDREAQHF. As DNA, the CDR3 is TGCAGTGCTAGAGATCGGGAGGCCCAGCATTTT.

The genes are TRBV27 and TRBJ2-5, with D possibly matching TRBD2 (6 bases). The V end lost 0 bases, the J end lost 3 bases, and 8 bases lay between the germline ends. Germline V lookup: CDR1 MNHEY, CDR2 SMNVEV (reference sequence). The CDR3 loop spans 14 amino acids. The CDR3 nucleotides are TGTGCCAGCAGTTTATCGGGAGGAGAAGAGACCCAGTACTTC. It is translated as CASSLSGGEETQYF.

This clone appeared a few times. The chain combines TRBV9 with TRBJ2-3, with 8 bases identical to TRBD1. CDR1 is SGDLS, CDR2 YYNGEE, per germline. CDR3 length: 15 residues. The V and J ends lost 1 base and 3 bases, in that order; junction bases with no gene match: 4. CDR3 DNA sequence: TGTGCCAGCAGCGTACAGGGGGCGCCGACAGATACGCAGTATTTT. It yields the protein CASSVQGAPTDTQYF.

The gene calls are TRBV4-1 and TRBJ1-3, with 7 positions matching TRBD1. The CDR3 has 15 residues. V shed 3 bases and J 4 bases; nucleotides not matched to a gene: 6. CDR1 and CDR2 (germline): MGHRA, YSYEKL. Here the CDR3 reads CASSHGDREGNTIYF. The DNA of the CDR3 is TGCGCCAGCAGCCATGGGGACAGAGAAGGAAACACCATATATTTT.

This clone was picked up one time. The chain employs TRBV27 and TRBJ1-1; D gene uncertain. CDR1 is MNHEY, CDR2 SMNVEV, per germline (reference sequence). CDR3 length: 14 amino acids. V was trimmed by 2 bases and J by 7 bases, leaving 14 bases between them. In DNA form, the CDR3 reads TGTGCCAGCAGTTTAGCTAGTCTTCCGATTGAAGCTTTCTTT. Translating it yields CASSLASLPIEAFF.

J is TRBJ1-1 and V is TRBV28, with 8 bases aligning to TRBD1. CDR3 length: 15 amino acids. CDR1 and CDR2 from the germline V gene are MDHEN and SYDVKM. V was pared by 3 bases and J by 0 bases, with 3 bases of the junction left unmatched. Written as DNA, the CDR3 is TGTGCCAGCAGTTTTACGGACAGGGTGAACACTGAAGCTTTCTTT. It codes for CASSFTDRVNTEAFF.

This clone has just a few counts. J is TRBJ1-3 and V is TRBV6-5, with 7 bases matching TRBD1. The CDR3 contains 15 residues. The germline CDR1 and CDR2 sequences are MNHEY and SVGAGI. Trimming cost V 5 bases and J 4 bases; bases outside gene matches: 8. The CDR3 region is CASSPSGQSGNTIYF. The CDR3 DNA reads TGTGCCAGCAGTCCTTCGGGACAGTCCGGAAACACCATATATTTT.

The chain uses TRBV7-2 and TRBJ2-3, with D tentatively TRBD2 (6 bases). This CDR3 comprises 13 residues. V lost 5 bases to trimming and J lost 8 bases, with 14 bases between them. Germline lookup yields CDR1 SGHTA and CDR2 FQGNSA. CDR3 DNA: TGTGCCAGCAGCCCCCGAGGGGAGGCTACGCAGTATTTT. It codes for CASSPRGEATQYF. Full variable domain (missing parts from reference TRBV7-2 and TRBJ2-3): GAGVSQSPSNKVTEKGKDVELRCDPISGHTALYWYRQSLGQGLEFLIYFQGNSAPDKSGLPSDRFSAERTGGSVSTLTIQRTQQEDSAVYLCASSPRGEATQYFGPGTRLTVL.

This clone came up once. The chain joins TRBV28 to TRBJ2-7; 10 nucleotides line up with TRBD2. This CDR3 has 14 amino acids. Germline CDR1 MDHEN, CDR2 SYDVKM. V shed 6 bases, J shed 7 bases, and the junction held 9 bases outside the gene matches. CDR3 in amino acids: CASSGLAEPREQYF. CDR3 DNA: TGTGCCAGCAGCGGACTAGCGGAGCCGAGAGAGCAGTACTTC.

Written as DNA, the CDR3 is TGTGCCAGCAGCCAAGACAGAGATTCCTACAATGAGCAGTTCTTC. Translated: CASSQDRDSYNEQFF. This chain connects TRBV7-7 to TRBJ2-1, with D tentatively TRBD1 (5 bases). Germline V gene data show CDR1 as SSHAT and CDR2 as FNYEAQ (reference sequence). V gave up 5 bases and J gave up 1 base, with 12 bases separating them. The CDR3 sequence is 15 residues long.

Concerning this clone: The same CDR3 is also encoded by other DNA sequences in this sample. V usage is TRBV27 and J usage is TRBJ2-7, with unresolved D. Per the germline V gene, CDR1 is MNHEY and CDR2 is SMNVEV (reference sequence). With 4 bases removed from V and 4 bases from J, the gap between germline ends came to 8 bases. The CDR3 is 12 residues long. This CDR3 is CASSSSGYEQYF. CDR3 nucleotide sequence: TGTGCCAGCAGTTCCTCCGGTTACGAGCAGTACTTC.

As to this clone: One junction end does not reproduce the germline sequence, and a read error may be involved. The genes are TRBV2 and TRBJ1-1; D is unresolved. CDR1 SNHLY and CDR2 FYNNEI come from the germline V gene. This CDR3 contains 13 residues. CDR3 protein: CASREGPGTEAFF. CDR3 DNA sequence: TGTGCCAGCAGGGAAGGGCCGGGCACTGAAGCTTTCTTT. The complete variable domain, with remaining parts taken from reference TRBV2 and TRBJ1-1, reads EPEVTQTPSHQVTQMGQEVILRCVPISNHLYFYWYRQILGQKVEFLVSFYNNEISEKSEIFDDQFSVERPDGSNFTLKIRSTKLEDSAMYFCASREGPGTEAFFGQGTRLTVV.

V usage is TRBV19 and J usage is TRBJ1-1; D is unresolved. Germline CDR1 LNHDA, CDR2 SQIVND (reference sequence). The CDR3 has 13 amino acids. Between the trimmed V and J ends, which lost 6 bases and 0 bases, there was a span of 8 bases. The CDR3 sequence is CASREQMNTEAFF. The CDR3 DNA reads TGTGCCAGTAGAGAACAGATGAACACTGAAGCTTTCTTT.

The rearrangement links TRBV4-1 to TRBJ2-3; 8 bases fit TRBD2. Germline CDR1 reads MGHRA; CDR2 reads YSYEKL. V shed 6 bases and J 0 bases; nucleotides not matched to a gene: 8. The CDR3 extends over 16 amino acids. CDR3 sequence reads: CASRLAETSSTDTQYF. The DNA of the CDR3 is TGCGCCAGCAGACTAGCGGAGACCTCTAGCACAGATACGCAGTATTTT.

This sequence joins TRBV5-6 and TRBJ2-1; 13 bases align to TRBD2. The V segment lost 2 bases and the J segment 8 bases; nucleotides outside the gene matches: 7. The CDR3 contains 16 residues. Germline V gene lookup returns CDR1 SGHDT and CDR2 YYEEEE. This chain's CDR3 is CASSFRLAGGVDEQFF. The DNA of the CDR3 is TGTGCCAGCAGCTTTAGACTAGCGGGAGGAGTGGATGAGCAGTTCTTC.

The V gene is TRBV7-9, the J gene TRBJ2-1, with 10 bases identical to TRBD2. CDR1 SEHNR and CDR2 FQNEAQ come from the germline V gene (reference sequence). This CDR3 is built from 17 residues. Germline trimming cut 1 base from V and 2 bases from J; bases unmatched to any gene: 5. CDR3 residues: CASSLGTSGKTYNEQFF. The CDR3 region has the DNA TGTGCCAGCAGCTTAGGCACTAGCGGGAAGACCTACAATGAGCAGTTCTTC.

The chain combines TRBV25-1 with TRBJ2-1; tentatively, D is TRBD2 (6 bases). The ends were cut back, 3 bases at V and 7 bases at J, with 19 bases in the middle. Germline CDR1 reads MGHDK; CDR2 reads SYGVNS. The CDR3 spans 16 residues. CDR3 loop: CASSESPSVFGNEQFF. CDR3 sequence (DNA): TGTGCCAGCAGTGAGTCCCCTAGCGTCTTTGGAAATGAGCAGTTCTTC.

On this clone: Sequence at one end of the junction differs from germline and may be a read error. CDR3 DNA sequence: TGTGCCAGCAGCTTAGATGAGCGCCCCGGGAACTTC. The encoded protein is CASSLDERPGNF. The J gene is TRBJ2-4, the V gene TRBV11-2; D perhaps matches TRBD2 (5 bases). Germline V gene sequence: CDR1 SGHAT, CDR2 FQNNGV. There are 12 residues in the CDR3.

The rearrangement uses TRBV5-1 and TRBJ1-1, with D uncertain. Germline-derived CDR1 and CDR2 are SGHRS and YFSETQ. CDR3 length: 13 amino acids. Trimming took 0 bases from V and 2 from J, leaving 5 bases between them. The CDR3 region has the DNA TGCGCCAGCAGCTTGGCAGGTAACACTGAAGCTTTCTTT. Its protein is CASSLAGNTEAFF.